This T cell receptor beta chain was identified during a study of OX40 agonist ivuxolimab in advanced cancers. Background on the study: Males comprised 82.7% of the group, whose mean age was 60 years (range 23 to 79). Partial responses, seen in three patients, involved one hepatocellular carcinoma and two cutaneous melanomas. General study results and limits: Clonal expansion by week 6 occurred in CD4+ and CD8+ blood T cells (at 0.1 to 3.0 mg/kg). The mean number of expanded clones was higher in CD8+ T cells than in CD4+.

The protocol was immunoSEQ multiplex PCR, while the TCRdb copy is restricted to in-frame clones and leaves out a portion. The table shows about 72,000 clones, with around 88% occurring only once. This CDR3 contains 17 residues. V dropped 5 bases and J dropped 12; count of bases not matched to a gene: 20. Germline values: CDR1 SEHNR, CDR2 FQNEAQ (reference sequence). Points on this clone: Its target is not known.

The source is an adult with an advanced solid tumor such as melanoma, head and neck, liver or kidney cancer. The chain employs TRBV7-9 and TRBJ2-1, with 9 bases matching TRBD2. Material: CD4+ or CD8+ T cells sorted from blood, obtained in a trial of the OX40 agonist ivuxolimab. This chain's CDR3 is CASSLERRLAGIIGQFF. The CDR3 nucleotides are TGTGCCAGCAGCCTAGAGAGACGGCTAGCGGGAATTATCGGGCAGTTCTTC.